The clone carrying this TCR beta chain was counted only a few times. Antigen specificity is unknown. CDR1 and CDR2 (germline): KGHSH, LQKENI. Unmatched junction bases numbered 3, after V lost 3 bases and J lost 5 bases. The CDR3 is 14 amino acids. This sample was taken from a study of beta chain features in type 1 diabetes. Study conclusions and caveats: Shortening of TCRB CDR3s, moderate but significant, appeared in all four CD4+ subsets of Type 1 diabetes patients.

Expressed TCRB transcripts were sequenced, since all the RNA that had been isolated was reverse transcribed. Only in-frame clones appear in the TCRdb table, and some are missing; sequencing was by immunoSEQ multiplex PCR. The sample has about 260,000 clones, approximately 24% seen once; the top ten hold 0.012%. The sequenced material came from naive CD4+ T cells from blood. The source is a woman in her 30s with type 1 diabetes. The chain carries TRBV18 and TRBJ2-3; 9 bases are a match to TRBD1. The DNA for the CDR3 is TGTGCCAGCTCACCCACAGGGGGCGAAGATACGCAGTATTTT. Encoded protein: CASSPTGGEDTQYF.